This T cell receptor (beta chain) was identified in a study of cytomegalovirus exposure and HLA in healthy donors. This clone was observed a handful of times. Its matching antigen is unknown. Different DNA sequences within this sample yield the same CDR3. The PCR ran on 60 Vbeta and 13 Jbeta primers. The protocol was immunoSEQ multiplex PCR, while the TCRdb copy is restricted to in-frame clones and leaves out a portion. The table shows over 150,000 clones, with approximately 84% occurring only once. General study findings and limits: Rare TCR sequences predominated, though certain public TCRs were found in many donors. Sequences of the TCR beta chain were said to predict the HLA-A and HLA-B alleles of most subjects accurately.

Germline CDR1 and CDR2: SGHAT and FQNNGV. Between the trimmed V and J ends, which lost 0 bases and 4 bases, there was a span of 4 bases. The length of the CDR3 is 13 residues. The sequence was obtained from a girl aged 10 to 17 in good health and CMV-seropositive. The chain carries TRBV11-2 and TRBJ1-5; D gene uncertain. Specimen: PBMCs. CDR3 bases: TGTGCCAGCAGCTTAGACAGAAATCAGCCCCAGCATTTT. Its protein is CASSLDRNQPQHF.